This entry lists 10 T cell receptor beta chains sequenced from one sample in a study of human T cells and chemical hapten exposure. TCRdb independently ran MiXCR on the RACE reads; one entry per CDR3 protein. The sample has fewer than 200,000 distinct CDR3 sequences, around 30% seen once. Time point given: pre-sensitization, week 0. Treatment here: therapeutic diphenylcyclopropenone sensitization with weekly scalp DPC. The sequencing used whole blood, collected in connection with sensitization to the hapten diphenylcyclopropenone (DPC). The receptor source for this set is a woman aged 25 to 39 with alopecia areata. Some clones in this sample may be carry-over from other donors' samples.

This clonotype has at least ten counts. The chain has TRBV9 and TRBJ2-2; D possibly matches TRBD1 or TRBD2 (5 bases each). The CDR3 runs to 15 residues. V was cut by 4 bases and J by 5 bases, with 15 bases left in between. Per germline, CDR1 SGDLS and CDR2 YYNGEE. This CDR3 reads CASSFKGTGTGELFF. For the CDR3, the DNA is TGTGCCAGCAGCTTTAAGGGGACGGGAACCGGGGAGCTGTTTTTT.

The J gene is TRBJ2-3, the V gene TRBV11-2; D is ambiguous. CDR3 length: 15 amino acids. Germline lookup yields CDR1 SGHAT and CDR2 FQNNGV. Between the trimmed V and J ends, which lost 0 bases and 6 bases, there was a span of 13 bases. CDR3 sequence: CASSLDGDPRDTQYF. The CDR3 DNA is TGTGCCAGCAGCTTAGATGGCGACCCGAGGGATACGCAGTATTTT. Full variable domain (missing parts from reference TRBV11-2 and TRBJ2-3): EAGVAQSPRYKIIEKRQSVAFWCNPISGHATLYWYQQILGQGPKLLIQFQNNGVVDDSQLPKDRFSAERLKGVDSTLKIQPAKLEDSAVYLCASSLDGDPRDTQYFGPGTRLTVL.

This clonotype was observed a handful of times. The chain links TRBV6-1 to TRBJ1-5; TRBD1 matches 8 bases. The CDR3 sequence is 14 residues long. The germline gives CDR1 MNHNS, CDR2 SASEGT. V was clipped by 4 bases and J by 5 bases; unmatched bases: 4. For the CDR3, the DNA is TGTGCCAGCAGTGCTTCAGGGGGCTATCAGCCCCAGCATTTT. As protein: CASSASGGYQPQHF.

The chain combines TRBV20-1 with TRBJ2-5, with D possibly matching TRBD2 (7 bases). CDR3 length: 12 amino acids. CDR1 and CDR2 from the germline V gene are DFQATT and SNEGSKA (reference sequence). Trimming took off 3 bases at V and 5 bases at J, with 10 bases between the two ends. CDR3 nucleotides: TGCAGTGCTAGGAAGGGGGGGGAGACCCAGTACTTC. Residues: CSARKGGETQYF.

V and J are TRBV20-1 and TRBJ1-2; D is possibly TRBD1 (6 bases). Looked up from germline, CDR1 is DFQATT and CDR2 is SNEGSKA (reference sequence). This CDR3 spans 14 amino acids. V lost 0 bases, J lost 8 bases, and 16 bases lay in between. The DNA for the CDR3 is TGCAGTGCTAGAGACGCGGGGGGGCTGCGGGGCTACACCTTC. Translating it yields CSARDAGGLRGYTF.

The chain uses TRBV29-1 and TRBJ1-2; D is possibly TRBD1 (6 bases). This CDR3 is 17 amino acids long. V was pared by 1 base and J by 4 bases, with 22 bases between. Germline V gene lookup returns CDR1 SQVTM and CDR2 ANQGSEA. The CDR3 nucleotides are TGCAGCGTTGAAGGGCCCCCGGGAGGGGGGGGCTCCTATGGCTACACCTTC. Its protein product is CSVEGPPGGGGSYGYTF.

This clonotype has a handful of counts. This rearrangement joins TRBV29-1 to TRBJ2-3; TRBD1 agrees at 7 bases. The CDR3 consists of 13 residues. CDR1 is SQVTM and CDR2 is ANQGSEA in the germline V gene. The trim removed 7 bases at V and 1 base at J, leaving 5 bases unmatched. CDR3 protein: CSATGVRTDTQYF. CDR3 nucleotide sequence: TGCAGCGCAACAGGGGTCCGCACAGATACGCAGTATTTT.

V gene TRBV7-2 combines with J gene TRBJ1-1; D is perhaps TRBD1 (6 bases). Trimming pared 4 bases from V and 11 bases from J, leaving 14 bases between. Germline CDR1 SGHTA, CDR2 FQGNSA. This CDR3 spans 12 amino acids. CDR3 nucleotides: TGTGCCAGCAGCTCATACAGGGTTTCGGCTTTCTTT. The encoded protein is CASSSYRVSAFF.

This chain uses TRBV20-1 with TRBJ2-1, with D unresolved. This CDR3 contains 15 residues. V was clipped by 0 bases and J by 2 bases, with 11 bases between them. CDR1 is DFQATT, CDR2 SNEGSKA, per germline (reference sequence). The CDR3 here is CSARDRARAYNEQFF. In nucleotides, the CDR3 is TGCAGTGCTAGAGATCGGGCTAGGGCCTACAATGAGCAGTTCTTC.

The gene calls are TRBV29-1 and TRBJ2-2; no firm D call. The V and J ends lost 4 bases and 0 bases respectively, with 12 bases between them. The CDR3 is 15 amino acids. Germline values: CDR1 SQVTM, CDR2 ANQGSEA. CDR3 bases: TGCAGCGTTGGTCCGGGTCACGCGAACACCGGGGAGCTGTTTTTT. Protein product: CSVGPGHANTGELFF.